The rows below give T cell receptor beta chains drawn from one sample of a study of control samples from healthy donors and cancer patients. The assay was immunoSEQ multiplex PCR, and TCRdb's table has in-frame clones only and misses some. The sample yields approximately 150,000 clones, 93% seen once. What was sequenced was blood. The receptor set was obtained from a young man in good health. Both conserved end residues are trimmed from each CDR3. Size values are once, few and many counts, or a class for expanded clones, and some rows have none.

V	size	CDR3
TRBV7-9	-	ASSLRAGLSTDTQY
TRBV5-1	-	ASSSGQGDGSGYT
TRBV29-1	-	SGGENYGYT
TRBV4-3	-	ASSQGGGSEAF
TRBV2	-	ASSYTLSYNEQF
TRBV29-1	-	SVEDDFTDTQY
TRBV6-6	-	ASKPGGGLALELF
TRBV4-1	-	ASSQDLTPAERAQY
TRBV30	-	ARKSSYNSPLH
TRBV14	-	ASSPTTQAGYEQF
TRBV12-5	few	ASGFESPLIGAHPEAF
TRBV18	-	ASSPPPRVPNYYEQY
TRBV4-2	-	ASSQGTHQPQH
TRBV4-1	-	ASSQVPEGASYEQY
TRBV29-1	-	SVSGGRISTDTQY
TRBV6-2/TRBV6-3	-	ASSLRTQETQY
TRBV9	once	ASSGGTGSSYEQY
TRBV5-1	-	ASSLEGRGRTDTQY
TRBV6-1	-	ASSERTGASQY
TRBV6-5	-	ASSYSLGSYEQY